The clone carrying this T cell receptor (beta chain) was recorded many times. Its target is unknown. This sample was taken from a study of T cell repertoires in cytomegalovirus infection. This CDR3 contains 15 residues. V was pared by 5 bases and J by 5 bases, with 6 bases of the junction left unmatched. The germline gives CDR1 MNHNY, CDR2 SVGAGI (reference sequence). Via MiXCR, TCRdb re-called the reads, giving one row per CDR3 protein. The table has roughly 280,000 distinct CDR3 sequences, approximately 9.2% seen once; the top ten hold roughly 16%. Study-wide results and caveats: The response measured ex vivo was dominated by TCR beta clonotypes (HLA-C-restricted and CMV-specific).

The sequenced material came from PBMCs. This sequence joins TRBV6-6 and TRBJ1-6; the match to TRBD1 covers 7 bases. This TCR came from a human donor in good health (CMV status not recorded). Some clones in this sample may be carry-over from other donors' samples. The CDR3 loop is CASSTLTGNNSPLHF. Written as DNA, the CDR3 is TGTGCCAGCAGTACCCTGACAGGGAATAATTCACCCCTCCACTTT.